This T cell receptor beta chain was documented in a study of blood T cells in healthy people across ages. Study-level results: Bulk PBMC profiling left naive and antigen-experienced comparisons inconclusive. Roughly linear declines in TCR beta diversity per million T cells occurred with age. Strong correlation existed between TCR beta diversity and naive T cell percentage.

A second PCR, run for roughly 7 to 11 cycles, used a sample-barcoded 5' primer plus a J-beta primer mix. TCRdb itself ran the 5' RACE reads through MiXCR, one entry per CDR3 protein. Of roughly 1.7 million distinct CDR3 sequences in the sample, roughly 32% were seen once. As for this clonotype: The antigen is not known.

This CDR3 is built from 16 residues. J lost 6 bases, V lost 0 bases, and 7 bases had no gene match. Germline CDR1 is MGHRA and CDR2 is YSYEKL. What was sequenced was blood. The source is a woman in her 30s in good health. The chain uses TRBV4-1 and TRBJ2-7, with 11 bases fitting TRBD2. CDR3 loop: CASSQEGLAGGSEQYF. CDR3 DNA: TGCGCCAGCAGCCAAGAAGGGTTAGCGGGAGGGAGCGAGCAGTACTTC.